This T cell receptor beta chain was observed in a study of beta chain features in type 1 diabetes. The overall study: In all, around 100 million sorted cells from all samples were analyzed.

V was trimmed by 2 bases and J by 3 bases, leaving 14 bases between them. Germline loops: CDR1 MDHEN, CDR2 SYDVKM. CDR3 length: 16 amino acids. Study-wide results and caveats: Sequencing of cDNA might inflate the share of cells that strongly express TCR. A moderate, significant TCRB CDR3 shortening appeared in type 1 diabetes across four CD4+ subsets. Researchers reported that naive, central memory and Treg TCRB repertoires appeared more similar in patients than in healthy donors.

Expressed TCRB transcripts were sequenced, since all the RNA that had been isolated was reverse transcribed. Each sample of naive, central memory or regulatory T cells had, on average, about 3.6 million reads. Clones were sequenced by immunoSEQ multiplex PCR, and TCRdb holds only the in-frame ones, with some missing. The sample consists of roughly 150,000 clones, 10% of them appearing once. This clone was observed a few times. Its target is unknown. This clonotype originated in a man younger than 40 with type 1 diabetes. The chain uses TRBV28 and TRBJ1-5, with D possibly TRBD1 on 5 matching bases. What was sequenced was central memory CD4+ T cells from blood. DNA for the CDR3: TGTGCCAGCAGTTTAGTAGGACACTCTTCCAATCAGCCCCAGCATTTT. Its protein is CASSLVGHSSNQPQHF.